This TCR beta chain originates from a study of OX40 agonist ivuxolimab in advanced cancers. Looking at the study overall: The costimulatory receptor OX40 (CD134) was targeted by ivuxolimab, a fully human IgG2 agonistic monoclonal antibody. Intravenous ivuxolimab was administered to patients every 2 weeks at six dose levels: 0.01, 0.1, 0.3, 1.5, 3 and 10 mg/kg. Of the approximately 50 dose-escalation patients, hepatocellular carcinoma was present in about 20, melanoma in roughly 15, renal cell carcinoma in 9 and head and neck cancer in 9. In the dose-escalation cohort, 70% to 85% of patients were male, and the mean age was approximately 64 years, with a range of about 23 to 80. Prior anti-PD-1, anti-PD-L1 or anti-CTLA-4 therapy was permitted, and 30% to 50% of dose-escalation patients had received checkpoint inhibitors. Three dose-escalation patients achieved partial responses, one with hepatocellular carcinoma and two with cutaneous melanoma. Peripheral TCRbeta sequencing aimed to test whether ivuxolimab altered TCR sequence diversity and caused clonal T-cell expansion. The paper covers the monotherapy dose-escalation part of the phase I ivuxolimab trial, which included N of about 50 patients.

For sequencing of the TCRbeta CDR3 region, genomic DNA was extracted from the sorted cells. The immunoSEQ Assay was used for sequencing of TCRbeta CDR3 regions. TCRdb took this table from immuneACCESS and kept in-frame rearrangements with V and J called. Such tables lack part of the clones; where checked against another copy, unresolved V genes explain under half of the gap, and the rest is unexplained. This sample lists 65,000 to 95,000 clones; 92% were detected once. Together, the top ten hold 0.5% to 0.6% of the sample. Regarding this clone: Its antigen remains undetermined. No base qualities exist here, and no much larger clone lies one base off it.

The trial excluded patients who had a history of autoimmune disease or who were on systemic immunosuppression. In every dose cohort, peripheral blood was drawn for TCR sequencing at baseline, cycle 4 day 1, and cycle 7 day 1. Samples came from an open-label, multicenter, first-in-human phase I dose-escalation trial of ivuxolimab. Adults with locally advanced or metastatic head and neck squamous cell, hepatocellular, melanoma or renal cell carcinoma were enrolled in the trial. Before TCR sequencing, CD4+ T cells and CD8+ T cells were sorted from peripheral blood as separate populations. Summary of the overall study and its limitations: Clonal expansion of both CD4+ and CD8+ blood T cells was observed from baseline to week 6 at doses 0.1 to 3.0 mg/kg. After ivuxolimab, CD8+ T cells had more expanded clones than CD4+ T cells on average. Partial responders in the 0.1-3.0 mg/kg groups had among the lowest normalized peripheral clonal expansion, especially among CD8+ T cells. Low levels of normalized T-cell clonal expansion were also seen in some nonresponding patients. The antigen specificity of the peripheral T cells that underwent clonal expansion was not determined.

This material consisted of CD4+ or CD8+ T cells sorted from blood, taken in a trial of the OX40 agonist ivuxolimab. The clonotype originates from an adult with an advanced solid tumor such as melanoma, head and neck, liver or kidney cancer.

The DNA reads as follows: TGTGCCAGCAGCTTAGATGTGGGACAGGGAGGCAAAAACATTCAGTACTTC. This translates into CASSLDVGQGGKNIQYF. Here the chain combines TRBV11-2 and TRBJ2-4; TRBD1 matches 9 bases in the middle. Trimmed from V: 0 bases; trimmed from J: 3 bases; junction bases lacking a gene match: 6. The CDR3, from cysteine to phenylalanine, totals 17 residues. This entry keeps only the CDR3 DNA: 51 bases, framed from base 1. Looking up the germline V gene yields CDR1 SGHAT and CDR2 FQNNGV.